Sequencing of this T cell receptor beta chain was carried out in a study of T cell responses to AZD1222 COVID-19 vaccine (dated by TCRdb to the early 2020s). Study-wide context: AZD1222 recipients whose second dose came at about 4 weeks and those whose second dose came at about 12 weeks were combined into one group, since spike-specific TCR depth and breadth did not differ between the two schedules. TCR sequencing covered some 250 trial participants: approximately 200 given two doses of AZD1222 and approximately 25 given two doses of MenACWY control vaccine. Trial participants were enrolled into age subgroups of 18-55, 56-69 and 70-plus years, which contained about 160, 30 and 59 TCR-sequenced participants, respectively.

The label giving this sample's time point can be read as: baseline before first vaccination. Vaccinee samples were obtained from the UK trials COV001 and COV002, which included a single-blind randomized controlled phase 2/3 trial of AZD1222 (ChAdOx1 nCoV-19) in healthy adults. For TCRbeta chain sequencing, PBMC samples were collected from trial participants at day 0 and at day 28 after the second dose. From the germline V gene (reference sequence), CDR1 is SEHNR and CDR2 is FQNEAQ. The CDR3 runs 15 amino acids, cysteine and phenylalanine included. The kept DNA is CDR3 alone, 45 bases in frame from the first base. V loses 5 bases, J loses 4 bases, and the germline ends lie 18 bases apart. Turning to this clone: Its antigen is not yet known. One base away there is no much larger clone; base qualities are not given.

The paper as a whole reports these results and caveats: The 56-69-year group was small, and its depth increase did not reach significance, likely because of low power. Conclusions about previously exposed vaccinees are limited because only 6 or 7 AZD1222 recipients were SARS-CoV-2 seropositive at baseline. Epitopes outside the regions mutated in the B.1.351 and B.1.1.7 variants were reportedly recognized by nearly half of the unique spike-specific TCRs. The whole spike protein was spanned by vaccine-associated CD4 TCRs, and dominant responses were seen in regions 160-218 and 743-854. After two AZD1222 doses, both the breadth and the depth of spike-specific TCRs were significantly higher than at day 0 and than in MenACWY recipients. Because no day 14 peak-response samples were available, the repertoires could be characterized only after the peak T cell response. Participants were mostly white British and included more females than males, and it was suggested by the authors that clonal diversity may have been underestimated.

The CDR3 regions of human TCRbeta chains were subjected to immunosequencing. The original pipeline was this. Repertoire TCRs were matched against a reference library of SARS-CoV-2-specific TCRs generated with the MIRA antigen-specificity platform. Breadth meant the fraction of unique TCRs that were SARS-CoV-2-associated, whereas depth meant the fraction of total T cells that were SARS-CoV-2-associated. Using the MIRA data, each spike-specific TCR was mapped to the spike region that the TCR reacts to and placed in a CD4 or CD8 class. Log10-transformed breadth and depth values were compared by one-way ANOVA with Sidak's multiple comparisons tests. In its TCRdb copy, this immuneACCESS table keeps in-frame sequences only and misses some clones. Where compared with another copy, unresolved V genes explain less than half of these, and the others have no known cause. V and J calls and clone size come straight from that table; D and trimming were deduced from the DNA. The sample table records approximately 110,000 clones; more than 75% of these occur just once. The ten largest clones represent approximately 9.2% of the sample.

Sequencing was performed on peripheral blood, taken on day 0 of AZD1222 vaccination. Here the chain combines TRBV7-9 and TRBJ2-7; no confident D gene assignment can be made. The TCR originated in an adult in good health. Read as DNA, the sequence is TGTGCCAGCAGCCCCCCGTCTATAAAAGTTTACGAGCAGTACTTC. Its translation is CASSPPSIKVYEQYF.